Included here is one T cell receptor (beta chain) sequence, with context. The antigen remains undetermined. This CDR3 has 14 residues. Looked up from germline, CDR1 is LNHDA and CDR2 is SQIVND (reference sequence). V gave up 5 bases and J gave up 10 bases; unmatched junction bases: 10. The PCR employed 60 Vbeta primers together with 13 Jbeta primers. Data came from immunoSEQ multiplex PCR; TCRdb stores just in-frame clones and leaves some out. There are some 150,000 clones in the sample; 81% occur only once, and 13% lies in the top ten. These data are taken from a study of cytomegalovirus exposure and HLA in healthy donors. Whole-study results and caveats: CMV serostatus was the sole immune exposure information available. Analysis was carried out at a later point, and it linked a missense DCLRE1C variant to TCR beta V- and J-gene trimming. Further analysis, carried out later, found HLA-associated TCR beta chains more clonally expanded than equally common other chains.

Sequences were obtained from PBMCs. V and J are TRBV19 and TRBJ2-1; 8 bases agree with TRBD2. This TCR derives from a woman aged 50 to 65 in good health and CMV-seronegative. CDR3 bases: TGTGCCAGTAGTGAATCCCCGGGACTAGTAGAGCAGTTCTTC. Translating gives CASSESPGLVEQFF.